One T cell receptor beta chain is described in this entry. Its binding antigen is unknown. No much larger clone exists at a distance of one base, and base qualities are not known. These data are taken from a study of sequential checkpoint blockade in melanoma (dated by TCRdb to about 2019). General notes on the study: Patients were randomized 1:1 to first-line nivolumab followed by ipilimumab (arm A) or ipilimumab followed by nivolumab (arm B). Maintenance nivolumab came after each of the two trial sequences. Results and caveats for the whole study, not just this receptor: Larger, independent patient cohorts are needed to validate the response-prediction model that combines TCR metrics and mutation burden.

The immunoSEQ Assay was used to immunosequence TCRbeta CDR3 regions from genomic DNA. Prior to high-throughput sequencing, genomic DNA was amplified by bias-controlled multiplex PCR. The authors processed their data as follows. To quantify the absolute abundance of each unique TCRbeta CDR3 region, the sequences were collapsed and filtered. Clonality was defined as 1 minus Pielou's evenness and was calculated using productive rearrangements only. A previously published method was used to identify clones whose frequencies were significantly greater in on-treatment samples than in baseline samples. In its TCRdb copy, this immuneACCESS table keeps in-frame sequences only and misses some clones. Where compared with another copy, unresolved V genes explain less than half of these, and the others have no known cause. V and J calls and clone size are copied from that table; D and trimming were computed from the DNA. The table for this sample lists 10,000 to 15,000 clones; around 69% of them were counted only once. The ten largest account for about 50% of the sample.

Explained via the paper, the treatment or condition label denotes: randomized to nivolumab then ipilimumab (arm A) or the reverse (arm B). None of the trial patients had been given prior DNA-damaging chemotherapy. Thawed PBMCs were sorted on a FACS Aria II flow cytometer to isolate live CD3+CD8+ cells negative for CD19 and CD56. Samples came from patients with melanoma in CheckMate 064, a randomized, open-label phase II trial of sequential checkpoint blockade. Peripheral blood mononuclear cells were obtained through leukapheresis, purified using Ficoll-Paque, and frozen in human serum containing around 10% DMSO. Purity of sorted blood CD3+CD8+ cells was verified at >95% immediately after sorting, followed by DNA extraction. From its cysteine to its phenylalanine, the CDR3 spans 15 amino acids. Only the CDR3 region is kept as DNA, spanning 45 bases read in frame from base 1. For CDR1 and CDR2, the germline V gene (reference sequence) lists SEHNR and FQNEAQ. V is reduced by 5 bases and J by 6 bases, leaving a spacing of 19 bases between them.

This TCR came from a human patient with melanoma. Some clones in this sample may be carry-over from other donors' samples. The receptor chain draws on TRBV7-9 and TRBJ1-2, with TRBD1 perhaps the D gene, on 6 matching bases. Source: CD8+ T cells sorted from blood (inferred from file names), taken from a patient given nivolumab and ipilimumab in sequence. CDR3 sequence: CASSIRDGGLDGYTF. In nucleotide form, the sequence is TGTGCCAGCAGCATTCGGGACGGGGGGCTGGATGGCTACACCTTC.